This T cell receptor beta chain was documented in a study of cytomegalovirus exposure and HLA in healthy donors. This CDR3 is built from 13 residues. Germline V gene sequence: CDR1 MNHEY, CDR2 SVGAGI. The PCR was carried out with 60 Vbeta primers and 13 Jbeta primers. TCRdb's table, derived via immunoSEQ multiplex PCR, lists solely in-frame clones and lacks some. Here the sample spans under 140,000 clones, about four fifths being singletons. The sequencing sample was made of PBMCs. This clonotype was obtained from a woman aged 55-75 years in good health and CMV-seropositive. The V call is TRBV6-5, the J call TRBJ2-5; D call uncertain. The DNA end is a closer match to TRBJ2-7, so the J assignment may be wrong. The chain's CDR3 is CASSYEASYEQYF. CDR3 bases: TGTGCCAGCAGTTACGAAGCGTCCTACGAGCAGTACTTC.